A selection of T cell receptor beta chains follows, all from one sample in a study of siplizumab effects on memory and regulatory T cells. The method was immunoSEQ multiplex PCR; TCRdb's version includes in-frame clones alone and lacks a portion of them. The sample has about 100,000 clones; 85% to 95% are singletons. Sequenced: non-Treg CD4+ T cells sorted from blood. These receptor sequences come from a human donor in good health. Each CDR3 is given with its conserved first and last residue. D genes are given only for firm matches. Some rows mark clone size as missing; the rest say once, few, many or name a class of expanded clone.

TRBJ2-1 . TRBV29-1 . 14 CSVVVGDSYNEQFF TGCAGCGTTGTCGTGGGAGACTCCTACAATGAGCAGTTCTTC
TRBJ2-1 TRBD1 TRBV14 . 16 CASSQDLSYTGVKQFF TGTGCCAGCAGCCAAGACCTTTCTTATACAGGGGTTAAGCAGTTCTTC
TRBJ2-1 . TRBV9 . 15 CASSRLASSYNEQFF TGTGCCAGCAGCCGCCTCGCCAGCTCCTACAATGAGCAGTTCTTC
TRBJ2-1 . TRBV9 . 16 CASSVGGDQSYNEQFF TGTGCCAGCAGCGTAGGAGGGGACCAATCCTACAATGAGCAGTTCTTC
TRBJ2-2 . TRBV5-1 few 15 CASKPTSLNTGELFF TGCGCCAGCAAACCGACCTCCTTGAACACCGGGGAGCTGTTTTTT
TRBJ2-3 . TRBV9 . 13 CASASWSTDTQYF TGTGCCAGCGCCTCGTGGAGCACAGATACGCAGTATTTT
TRBJ2-1 . TRBV5-1 . 12 CASSASWNEQFF TGCGCCAGCAGCGCTTCATGGAATGAGCAGTTCTTC
TRBJ2-1 . TRBV19 . 19 CASSARQRNSASSYNEQFF TGTGCCAGTAGTGCCCGACAGAGGAATAGCGCTAGCTCCTACAATGAGCAGTTCTTC
TRBJ1-1 . TRBV4-2 . 16 CASSQVTANGNTEAFF TGTGCCAGCAGCCAAGTAACGGCGAATGGGAACACTGAAGCTTTCTTT
TRBJ2-7 . TRBV7-2 . 15 CASSQMGGTDYEQYF TGTGCCAGCAGTCAGATGGGGGGGACAGACTACGAGCAGTACTTC